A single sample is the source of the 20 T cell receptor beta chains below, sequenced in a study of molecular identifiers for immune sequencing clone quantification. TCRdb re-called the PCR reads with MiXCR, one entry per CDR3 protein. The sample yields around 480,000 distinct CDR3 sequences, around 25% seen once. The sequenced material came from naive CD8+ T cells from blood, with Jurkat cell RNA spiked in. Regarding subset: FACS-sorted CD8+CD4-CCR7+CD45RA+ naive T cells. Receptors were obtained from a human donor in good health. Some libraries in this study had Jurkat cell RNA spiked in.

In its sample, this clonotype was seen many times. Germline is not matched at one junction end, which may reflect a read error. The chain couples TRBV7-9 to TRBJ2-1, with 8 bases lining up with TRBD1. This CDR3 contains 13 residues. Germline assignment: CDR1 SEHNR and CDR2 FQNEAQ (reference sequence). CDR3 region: CASSLVSWDRMIF. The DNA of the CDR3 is TGTGCCAGCAGCTTAGTATCTTGGGACAGGATGATCTTC.

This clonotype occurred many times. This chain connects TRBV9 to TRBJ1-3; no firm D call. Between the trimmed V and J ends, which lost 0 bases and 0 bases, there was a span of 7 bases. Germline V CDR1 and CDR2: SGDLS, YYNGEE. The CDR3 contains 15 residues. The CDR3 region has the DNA TGTGCCAGCAGCGTAGGGACGGCCTCTGGAAACACCATATATTTT. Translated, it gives CASSVGTASGNTIYF.

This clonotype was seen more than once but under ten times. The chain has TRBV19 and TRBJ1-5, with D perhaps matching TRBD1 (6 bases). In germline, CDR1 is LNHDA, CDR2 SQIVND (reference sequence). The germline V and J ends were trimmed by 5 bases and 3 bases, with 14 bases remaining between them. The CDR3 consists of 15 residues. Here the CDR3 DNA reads TGTGCCAGTAGTTCATTTGTGGGGGCCAATCAGCCCCAGCATTTT. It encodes CASSSFVGANQPQHF.

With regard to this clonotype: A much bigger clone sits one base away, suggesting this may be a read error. CDR3 residues: CASSRGQLHQPQHF. CDR3 DNA sequence: TGTGCCAGCAGTCGAGGACAGTTACATCAGCCCCAGCATTTT. This chain links TRBV2 with TRBJ1-5; D might be TRBD1 (6 bases). This CDR3 contains 14 residues. The V gene's germline CDR1 is SNHLY and CDR2 FYNNEI. V gave up 5 bases and J gave up 5 bases, with 13 bases separating them.

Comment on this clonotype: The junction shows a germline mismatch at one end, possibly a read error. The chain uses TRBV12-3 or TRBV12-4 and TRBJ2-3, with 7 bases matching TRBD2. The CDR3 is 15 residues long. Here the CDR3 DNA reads TGTGCCAGCAGCACCAAGCGGGACCCACGAGATGCGCAGTATTTT. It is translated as CASSTKRDPRDAQYF.

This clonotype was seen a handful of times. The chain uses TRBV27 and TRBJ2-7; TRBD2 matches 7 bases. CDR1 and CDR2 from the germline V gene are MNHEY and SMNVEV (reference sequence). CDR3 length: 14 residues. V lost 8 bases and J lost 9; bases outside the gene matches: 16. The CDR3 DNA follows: TGTGCCAGCGGGACCGCGGGAGCAATAGAAGGGCAGTACTTC. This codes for CASGTAGAIEGQYF.

In nucleotides, the CDR3 is TGTGCCAGCAGTGGACCACGAACCCTCCGACTAGCGGGGGGGATCGGGAGAGATACGCAGTATTTT. Translating gives CASSGPRTLRLAGGIGRDTQYF. This rearrangement joins TRBV12-3 or TRBV12-4 to TRBJ2-3; TRBD2 aligns across 14 bases. The junction had 24 bases not matched to a gene; V was cut back by 5 bases and J by 5 bases. This CDR3 region has 22 residues.

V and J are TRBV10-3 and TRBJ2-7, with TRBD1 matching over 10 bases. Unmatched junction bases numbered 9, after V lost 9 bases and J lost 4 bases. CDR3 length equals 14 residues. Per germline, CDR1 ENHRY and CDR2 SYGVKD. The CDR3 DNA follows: TGTGCCATACAACCGGGACAGGGGTTTTACGAGCAGTACTTC. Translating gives CAIQPGQGFYEQYF.

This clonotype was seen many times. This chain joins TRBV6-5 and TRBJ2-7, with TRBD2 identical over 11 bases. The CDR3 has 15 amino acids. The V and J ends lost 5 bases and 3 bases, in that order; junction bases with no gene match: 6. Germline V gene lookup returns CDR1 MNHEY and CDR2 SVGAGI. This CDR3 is CASSTLTSGVYEQYF. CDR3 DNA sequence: TGTGCCAGCAGTACGTTGACTAGCGGGGTCTACGAGCAGTACTTC.

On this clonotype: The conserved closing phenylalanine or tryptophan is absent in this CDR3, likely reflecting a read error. CDR3 DNA: TGCAGTGCTAGAGATAAAGGGGGGGACCTCACGCCGGAGACCCAGTACTAC. This gives the protein CSARDKGGDLTPETQYY. The gene calls are TRBV20-1 and TRBJ2-5; TRBD2 might be the D (7 bases). V lost 0 bases to trimming and J lost 5 bases, with 22 bases between them. Germline V gives CDR1 DFQATT, CDR2 SNEGSKA (reference sequence). The length of the CDR3 is 17 residues.

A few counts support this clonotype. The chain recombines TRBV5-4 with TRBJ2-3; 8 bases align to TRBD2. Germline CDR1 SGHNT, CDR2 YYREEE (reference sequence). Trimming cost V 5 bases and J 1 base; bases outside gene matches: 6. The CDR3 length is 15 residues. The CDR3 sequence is CASSSISGGTDTQYF. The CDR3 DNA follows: TGTGCCAGCAGTTCTATTAGCGGGGGCACAGATACGCAGTATTTT.

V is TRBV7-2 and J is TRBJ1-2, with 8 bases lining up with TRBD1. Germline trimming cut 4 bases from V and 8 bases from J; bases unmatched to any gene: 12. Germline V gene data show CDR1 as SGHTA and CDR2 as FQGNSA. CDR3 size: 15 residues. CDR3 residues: CASSSIDRGFGGYTF. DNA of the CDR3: TGTGCCAGCAGCTCCATCGACAGGGGATTCGGAGGCTACACCTTC.

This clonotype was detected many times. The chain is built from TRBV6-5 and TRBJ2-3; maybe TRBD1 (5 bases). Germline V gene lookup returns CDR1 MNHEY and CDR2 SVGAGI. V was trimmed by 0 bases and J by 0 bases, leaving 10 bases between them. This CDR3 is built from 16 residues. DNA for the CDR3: TGTGCCAGCAGTTACTCGAGACAGCCTAGCACAGATACGCAGTATTTT. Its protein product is CASSYSRQPSTDTQYF.

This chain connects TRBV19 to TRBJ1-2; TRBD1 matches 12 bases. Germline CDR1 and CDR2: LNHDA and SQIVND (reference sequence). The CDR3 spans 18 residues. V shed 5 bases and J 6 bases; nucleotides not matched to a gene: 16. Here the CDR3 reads CASSRNRDRGLPEDGYTF. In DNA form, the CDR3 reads TGTGCCAGTAGTCGAAACCGGGACAGGGGGCTACCCGAGGATGGCTACACCTTC.

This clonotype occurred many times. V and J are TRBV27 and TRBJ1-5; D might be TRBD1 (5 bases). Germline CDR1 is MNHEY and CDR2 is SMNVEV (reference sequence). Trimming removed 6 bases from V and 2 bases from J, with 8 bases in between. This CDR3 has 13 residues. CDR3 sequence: CASSLQGNQPQHF. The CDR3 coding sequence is TGTGCCAGCAGCTTACAGGGCAATCAGCCCCAGCATTTT.

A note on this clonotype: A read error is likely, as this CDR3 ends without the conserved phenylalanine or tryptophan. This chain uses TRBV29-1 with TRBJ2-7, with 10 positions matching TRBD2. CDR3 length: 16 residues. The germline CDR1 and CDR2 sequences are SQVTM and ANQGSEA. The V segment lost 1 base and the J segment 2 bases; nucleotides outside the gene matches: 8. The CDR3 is CSVEGGLAGAPYEQYL. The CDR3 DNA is TGCAGCGTTGAAGGGGGTCTAGCGGGAGCCCCCTACGAGCAGTACTTA.

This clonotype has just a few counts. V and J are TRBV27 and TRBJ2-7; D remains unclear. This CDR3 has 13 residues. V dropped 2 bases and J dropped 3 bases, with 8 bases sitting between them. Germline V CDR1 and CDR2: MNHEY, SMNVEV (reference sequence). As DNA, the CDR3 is TGTGCCAGCAGTTTAACCCCGAACTACGAGCAGTACTTC. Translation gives CASSLTPNYEQYF.

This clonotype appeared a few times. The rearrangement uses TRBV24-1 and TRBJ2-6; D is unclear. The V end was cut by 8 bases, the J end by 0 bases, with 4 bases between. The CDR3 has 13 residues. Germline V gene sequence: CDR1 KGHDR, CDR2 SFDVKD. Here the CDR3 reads CATKSSGANVLTF. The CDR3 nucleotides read TGTGCCACCAAAAGCTCTGGGGCCAACGTCCTGACTTTC.

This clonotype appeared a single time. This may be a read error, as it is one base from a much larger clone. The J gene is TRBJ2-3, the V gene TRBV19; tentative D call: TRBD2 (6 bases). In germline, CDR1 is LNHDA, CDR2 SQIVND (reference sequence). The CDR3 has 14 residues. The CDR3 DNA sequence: TGTGCCGGTAGTATCGGGAGAGCGACAGATACGCAGTATTTT. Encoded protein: CAGSIGRATDTQYF.

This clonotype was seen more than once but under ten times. DNA of the CDR3: TGTGCCACAGATCGGGGCGGGGGGTCCCCGTGGCAGTATTTT. Amino acids: CATDRGGGSPWQYF. V gene TRBV10-3 combines with J gene TRBJ2-3; 8 bases are shared with TRBD2. Germline V gene sequence: CDR1 ENHRY, CDR2 SYGVKD. This CDR3 comprises 14 residues. V was clipped by 10 bases and J by 11 bases; unmatched bases: 17.